This TCR beta chain was captured in a study of CD8 T cells in Susac syndrome. RNA totalling roughly 0.45 to 1 ug underwent reverse transcription with random hexamers. Each CDR3 protein is one row after TCRdb ran MiXCR on the immunoSEQ multiplex PCR reads. The table shows some 80,000 distinct CDR3 sequences, with approximately 94% occurring only once. The V and J ends lost 0 bases and 1 base respectively, with 12 bases between them. The CDR3 is 16 amino acids. The V gene's germline CDR1 is LGHDT and CDR2 YNNKEL (reference sequence). This TCR derives from a human donor in good health. V is TRBV3-1 and J is TRBJ2-5; no clear D gene. Material: CD8+ T cells from PBMCs. In DNA form, the CDR3 reads TGTGCCAGCAGCCAAGATACCGGCCAGCCCCAAGAGACCCAGTACTTC. It codes for CASSQDTGQPQETQYF.